The 16 T cell receptor beta chains below come from one sample, sequenced in a study of radiotherapy plus CTLA-4 blockade in lung cancer. Measured with immunoSEQ multiplex PCR; TCRdb has only the in-frame clones, and not every one. The data show roughly 45,000 clones, roughly 59% seen once. The sample consisted of peripheral blood, taken from a patient treated with radiotherapy plus ipilimumab. The receptors were gathered from a human donor with non-small cell lung cancer who had a partial response to radiotherapy plus ipilimumab.

The chain uses TRBV27 and TRBJ1-1; TRBD1 matches at 8 bases. The germline V gene encodes CDR1 MNHEY and CDR2 SMNVEV (reference sequence). The CDR3 length is 14 residues. J gave up 4 bases and V 5 bases, and 6 bases lay outside the gene matches. This CDR3 reads CASSMTGVGTEAFF. The CDR3 DNA sequence: TGTGCCAGCAGTATGACAGGGGTGGGCACTGAAGCTTTCTTT.

The chain uses TRBV5-5 and TRBJ1-1; 8 nucleotides agree with TRBD1. The J segment lost 4 bases and the V segment lost 0 bases, leaving 2 bases of the junction unmatched. CDR3 length: 14 residues. Germline values: CDR1 SGHKS, CDR2 YYEKEE (reference sequence). The CDR3 DNA reads as TGTGCCAGCAGCTTGGCCACAGGGGGCACTGAAGCTTTCTTT. The encoded protein is CASSLATGGTEAFF. Drawing the rest from reference TRBV5-5 and TRBJ1-1, the complete variable domain is DAGVTQSPTHLIKTRGQQVTLRCSPISGHKSVSWYQQVLGQGPQFIFQYYEKEERGRGNFPDRFSARQFPNYSSELNVNALLLGDSALYLCASSLATGGTEAFFGQGTRLTVV.

The chain combines TRBV6-6 with TRBJ1-5, with D tentatively TRBD1 (5 bases). The CDR3 is made up of 15 amino acids. CDR1 MNHNY and CDR2 SVGAGI come from the germline V gene (reference sequence). Trimming left V 7 bases short and J 4 bases short, with 17 bases between. This chain's CDR3 is CASTYPGGRNQPQHF. CDR3 DNA: TGTGCCAGCACCTACCCCGGGGGGAGGAATCAGCCCCAGCATTTT.

About this clone itself: Germline and junction disagree at one end, which may indicate a read error. In the same sample, other DNA sequences code for this CDR3. This chain connects TRBV5-4 to TRBJ2-3; D possibly corresponds to TRBD2 (5 bases). Germline CDR1 SGHNT, CDR2 YYREEE (reference sequence). The CDR3 is made up of 14 amino acids. The CDR3 DNA reads as TGTGCCAGTAGCTTGGTTGGGAGTACAGATACGCAGTATTTT. Amino acids: CASSLVGSTDTQYF.

This clone has more than one count but fewer than ten. CDR3 sequence (DNA): TGTGCCAGCAGTTACACGGGACAGAAAAATTCACCCCTCCACTTT. This encodes CASSYTGQKNSPLHF. The chain uses TRBV6-5 and TRBJ1-6; 7 nucleotides agree with TRBD1. V shed 2 bases and J 7 bases; nucleotides not matched to a gene: 5. Per germline, CDR1 MNHEY and CDR2 SVGAGI. CDR3 length: 15 amino acids.

The gene calls are TRBV5-1 and TRBJ2-3; D possibly corresponds to TRBD2 (5 bases). CDR1 and CDR2 (germline): SGHRS, YFSETQ. The CDR3 spans 15 residues. V lost 4 bases and J lost 5, with 17 bases in between. Here the CDR3 DNA reads TGCGCCAGCAGCCGACGACCCGAAGGAGGAGATACGCAGTATTTT. Its translation: CASSRRPEGGDTQYF.

The gene calls are TRBV11-2 and TRBJ2-7; 7 nucleotides align to TRBD2. Germline CDR1 SGHAT, CDR2 FQNNGV. This CDR3 contains 14 residues. V lost 5 bases and J lost 2; bases outside the gene matches: 6. CDR3 nucleotide sequence: TGTGCCAGCAGCCCGTTTGGGGGGGCCTACGAGCAGTACTTC. Translation: CASSPFGGAYEQYF.

CDR3 nucleotides: TGTGCCAGCAGCTTGCAGGGAGGTCACGAGCAGTACTTC. Residues: CASSLQGGHEQYF. The genes are TRBV7-9 and TRBJ2-7; D possibly corresponds to TRBD2 (6 bases). Trimming took 3 bases from V and 5 from J, leaving 11 bases between them. This CDR3 spans 13 amino acids. The germline V gene encodes CDR1 SEHNR and CDR2 FQNEAQ (reference sequence).

This sequence joins TRBV7-9 and TRBJ1-6; D perhaps matches TRBD1 (5 bases). The CDR3 spans 15 residues. Germline V gene sequence: CDR1 SEHNR, CDR2 FQNEAQ (reference sequence). V was clipped by 1 base and J by 13 bases, with 17 bases between them. CDR3 residues: CASSLERGGSKPLHF. The CDR3 DNA reads TGTGCCAGCAGCTTAGAGCGCGGGGGGTCAAAGCCCCTCCACTTT.

The chain is built from TRBV2 and TRBJ1-1, with D perhaps TRBD1 (5 bases). The CDR3 has 13 residues. Looked up from germline, CDR1 is SNHLY and CDR2 is FYNNEI. Trimming cost V 8 bases and J 1 base, with 11 bases left between them. The CDR3 protein is CASRTGGNTEAFF. DNA for the CDR3: TGTGCCAGCCGCACAGGTGGGAACACTGAAGCTTTCTTT. The whole variable domain, filled in from reference TRBV2 and TRBJ1-1, reads EPEVTQTPSHQVTQMGQEVILRCVPISNHLYFYWYRQILGQKVEFLVSFYNNEISEKSEIFDDQFSVERPDGSNFTLKIRSTKLEDSAMYFCASRTGGNTEAFFGQGTRLTVV.

Of note for this clone: An end of the junction differs from the germline gene, which may be a read error. The chain has TRBV19 and TRBJ1-2, with a tentative D call TRBD1 (6 bases). The CDR3 extends over 10 amino acids. Germline-derived CDR1 and CDR2 are LNHDA and SQIVND (reference sequence). The CDR3 bases are TGCGCAACAGGGTTTGGTGGCTACACCTTC. Its protein is CATGFGGYTF. Variable domain in full (rest from reference TRBV19 and TRBJ1-2): DGGITQSPKYLFRKEGQNVTLSCEQNLNHDAMYWYRQDPGQGLRLIYYSQIVNDFQKGDIAEGYSVSREKKESFPLTVTSAQKNPTAFYLCATGFGGYTFGSGTRLTVV.

This sequence joins TRBV5-5 and TRBJ2-7; 9 nucleotides align to TRBD1. V dropped 4 bases and J dropped 3; count of bases not matched to a gene: 5. Germline V gene lookup returns CDR1 SGHKS and CDR2 YYEKEE (reference sequence). The CDR3 consists of 14 residues. The CDR3 coding sequence is TGTGCCAGCAGCCCGGGACAGGGTTACTACGAGCAGTACTTC. Translation gives CASSPGQGYYEQYF.

This chain links TRBV11-1 with TRBJ1-4, with D possibly TRBD1 on 6 matching bases. This CDR3 has 16 residues. The V gene's germline CDR1 is SGHAT and CDR2 FQDESV (reference sequence). Trimming pared 1 base from V and 7 bases from J, leaving 16 bases between. CDR3 residues: CASSLETGRRGEKLFF. CDR3 bases: TGTGCCAGCAGCTTAGAAACAGGGCGGCGTGGTGAAAAACTGTTTTTT. The entire variable domain, with the rest obtained from reference TRBV11-1 and TRBJ1-4, is as follows: EAEVAQSPRYKITEKSQAVAFWCDPISGHATLYWYRQILGQGPELLVQFQDESVVDDSQLPKDRFSAERLKGVDSTLKIQPAELGDSAMYLCASSLETGRRGEKLFFGSGTQLSVL.

The V call is TRBV5-1, the J call TRBJ2-1; 9 nucleotides match TRBD2. This CDR3 region has 17 residues. Germline loops: CDR1 SGHRS, CDR2 YFSETQ. V trimming: 3 bases; J trimming: 4 bases; junction bases outside the gene matches: 11. The CDR3 here is CASSYGRGAGGYNEQFF. The CDR3 coding sequence is TGCGCCAGCAGCTATGGTCGGGGAGCGGGGGGTTACAATGAGCAGTTCTTC.

The chain employs TRBV6-1 and TRBJ2-1; 7 bases map to TRBD2. Germline loops: CDR1 MNHNS, CDR2 SASEGT. The trim removed 0 bases at V and 10 bases at J, leaving 3 bases unmatched. This CDR3 has 13 amino acids. Here the CDR3 DNA reads TGTGCCAGCAGTGAAGCATTGGGACTAGAGCAGTTCTTC. Translation gives CASSEALGLEQFF.

The chain links TRBV29-1 to TRBJ2-1; 8 bases agree with TRBD2. CDR1 is SQVTM and CDR2 is ANQGSEA in the germline V gene. This CDR3 comprises 13 residues. V gave up 3 bases and J gave up 5 bases; unmatched junction bases: 3. CDR3 sequence (DNA): TGCAGCGTTGAGGGGACTAGAGACAATGAGCAGTTCTTC. Its protein product is CSVEGTRDNEQFF.